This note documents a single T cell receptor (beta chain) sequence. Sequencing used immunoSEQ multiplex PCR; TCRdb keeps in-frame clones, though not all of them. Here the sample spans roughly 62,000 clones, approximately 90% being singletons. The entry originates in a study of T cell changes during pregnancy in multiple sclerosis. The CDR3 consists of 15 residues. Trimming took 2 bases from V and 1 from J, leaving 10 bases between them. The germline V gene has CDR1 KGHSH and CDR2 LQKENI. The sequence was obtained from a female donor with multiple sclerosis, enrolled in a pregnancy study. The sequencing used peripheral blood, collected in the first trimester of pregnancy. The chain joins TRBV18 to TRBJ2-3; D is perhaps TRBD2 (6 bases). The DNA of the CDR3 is TGTGCCAGCTCACCAGGAGGGGTTGGCACAGATACGCAGTATTTT. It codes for CASSPGGVGTDTQYF.